These 6 T cell receptor beta chains were sequenced from one sample in a study of T cell changes during pregnancy in multiple sclerosis. Libraries were prepared by immunoSEQ multiplex PCR; TCRdb keeps only in-frame clonotypes and omits some of them. The profile shows 45,000 to 50,000 clones, 94% of them singletons. The sequencing used CD8+ T cells from peripheral blood mononuclear cells, collected in the first trimester of pregnancy. The receptors come from a female donor with multiple sclerosis, enrolled in a pregnancy study.

This chain joins TRBV7-2 and TRBJ2-2; TRBD2 might be the D (6 bases). Trimming stripped 4 bases from V and 6 bases from J, with 9 bases between. The germline V gene encodes CDR1 SGHTA and CDR2 FQGNSA. The CDR3 runs 13 residues. In DNA, the CDR3 is TGTGCCAGCAGCTGGGACTTCTCCGGGGAGCTGTTTTTT. This codes for CASSWDFSGELFF. The full variable domain, in which reference TRBV7-2 and TRBJ2-2 provide the parts outside the CDR3, is GAGVSQSPSNKVTEKGKDVELRCDPISGHTALYWYRQSLGQGLEFLIYFQGNSAPDKSGLPSDRFSAERTGGSVSTLTIQRTQQEDSAVYLCASSWDFSGELFFGEGSRLTVL.

The chain recombines TRBV27 with TRBJ2-7; possibly TRBD1 for D (6 bases). V was trimmed by 5 bases and J by 11 bases, leaving 19 bases between them. CDR1 MNHEY and CDR2 SMNVEV come from the germline V gene (reference sequence). This CDR3 comprises 13 residues. CDR3 amino acids: CASSPPTGAREYF. DNA of the CDR3: TGTGCCAGCAGTCCACCGACAGGCGCCCGGGAGTACTTC.

V usage is TRBV7-2 and J usage is TRBJ1-1; TRBD1 might be the D (6 bases). This CDR3 has 14 residues. Trimming removed 4 bases at V and 3 bases at J, with 12 bases between. Per germline, CDR1 SGHTA and CDR2 FQGNSA. CDR3 nucleotide sequence: TGTGCCAGCAGCTACAGGGTAATGTACACTGAAGCTTTCTTT. This codes for CASSYRVMYTEAFF.

The gene calls are TRBV7-6 and TRBJ2-1; a possible D gene is TRBD1 (5 bases). The germline CDR1 and CDR2 sequences are SGHVS and FNYEAQ. Trimming removed 1 base at V and 5 bases at J, with 6 bases between. CDR3 length equals 13 residues. The CDR3 DNA sequence: TGTGCCAGCAGCTTAGAAGGGGACAATGAGCAGTTCTTC. This translates into CASSLEGDNEQFF.

The rearrangement joins TRBV19 to TRBJ1-5, with D hard to call. V was clipped by 6 bases and J by 5 bases, with 11 bases between them. Looked up from germline, CDR1 is LNHDA and CDR2 is SQIVND (reference sequence). The CDR3 is 13 amino acids. CDR3 sequence: CASRSEGDQPQHF. CDR3 nucleotide sequence: TGTGCCAGTAGATCGGAGGGAGATCAGCCCCAGCATTTT.

V gene TRBV5-4 combines with J gene TRBJ1-2, with TRBD1 as a possible D gene (6 bases). V dropped 0 bases and J dropped 5 bases, with 14 bases sitting between them. This CDR3 has 15 amino acids. Germline V lookup: CDR1 SGHNT, CDR2 YYREEE (reference sequence). The CDR3 nucleotides read TGTGCCAGCAGCTTGGAAGGGGGTAGAGGGTATGGCTACACCTTC. This gives the protein CASSLEGGRGYGYTF.